The entry below describes one T cell receptor beta chain. Antigen unknown. Here immunoSEQ multiplex PCR was the method, and the copy in TCRdb shows in-frame clones only, minus some. The table includes 75,000 to 100,000 clones, roughly 90% detected once. Germline V gene data show CDR1 as SGHRS and CDR2 as YFSETQ. This CDR3 is 16 amino acids long. Deletions cut 4 bases from V and 6 bases from J, with 20 bases between. The sample originates from a study of OX40 agonist ivuxolimab in advanced cancers. On the study more broadly: The study gave patients intravenous ivuxolimab at 0.01 to 10 mg/kg every 2 weeks. Treatment received earlier with anti-PD-1, anti-PD-L1 or anti-CTLA-4 agents was allowed, and less than 45% had some.

Whole-study findings and limits: Clonal expansion in partial responders at 0.1-3.0 mg/kg ranked among the lowest.

The sample here was CD4+ or CD8+ T cells sorted from blood, taken in a trial of the OX40 agonist ivuxolimab. This TCR derives from an adult with an advanced solid tumor such as melanoma, head and neck, liver or kidney cancer. V usage is TRBV5-1 and J usage is TRBJ2-1; D remains unclear. Here the CDR3 reads CASSVQSRTFLNEQFF. For the CDR3, the DNA is TGCGCCAGCAGCGTACAGTCTCGAACCTTCCTCAATGAGCAGTTCTTC.